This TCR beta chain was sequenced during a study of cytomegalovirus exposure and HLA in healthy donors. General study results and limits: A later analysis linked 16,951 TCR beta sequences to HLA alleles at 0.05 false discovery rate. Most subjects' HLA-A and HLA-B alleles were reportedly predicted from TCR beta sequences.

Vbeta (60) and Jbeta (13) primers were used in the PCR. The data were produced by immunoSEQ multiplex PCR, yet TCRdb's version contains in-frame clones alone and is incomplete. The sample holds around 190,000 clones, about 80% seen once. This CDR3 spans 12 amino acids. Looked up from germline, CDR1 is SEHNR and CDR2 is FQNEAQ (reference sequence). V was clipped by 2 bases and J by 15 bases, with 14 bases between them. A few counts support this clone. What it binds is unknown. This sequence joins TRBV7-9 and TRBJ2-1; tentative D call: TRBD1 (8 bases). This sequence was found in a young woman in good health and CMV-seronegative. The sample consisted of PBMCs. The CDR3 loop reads CASSLTGGEGFF. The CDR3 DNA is TGTGCCAGCAGCTTAACAGGGGGGGAAGGGTTCTTC.